This T cell receptor (beta chain) was profiled in a study of blood T cells in healthy people across ages. This clonotype has just a few counts. Its cognate antigen is unknown. V lost 6 bases and J 7 bases, leaving 15 bases between the germline ends. This CDR3 is built from 12 residues. Looked up from germline, CDR1 is SQVTM and CDR2 is ANQGSEA. General study points: PBMC samples, being unsorted, prevented any conclusive comparison of naive and antigen-experienced cells.

Sample-barcoded 5' priming and a J-beta primer mix drove a second PCR of roughly 6 to 12 cycles. Every cDNA was tagged by a template-switch adaptor with 12 random nucleotides. TCRdb analysed the 5' RACE reads with MiXCR anew, one entry per CDR3 protein. The sample yields some 690,000 distinct CDR3 sequences, roughly 20% seen once. The material sequenced was blood. This chain joins TRBV29-1 and TRBJ1-1; D not certain. The receptor was isolated from a man in his 70s in good health. In nucleotides, the CDR3 is TGCAGCGTCTACGGGGTAGGTAGTGAAGCTTTCTTT. The encoded protein is CSVYGVGSEAFF.